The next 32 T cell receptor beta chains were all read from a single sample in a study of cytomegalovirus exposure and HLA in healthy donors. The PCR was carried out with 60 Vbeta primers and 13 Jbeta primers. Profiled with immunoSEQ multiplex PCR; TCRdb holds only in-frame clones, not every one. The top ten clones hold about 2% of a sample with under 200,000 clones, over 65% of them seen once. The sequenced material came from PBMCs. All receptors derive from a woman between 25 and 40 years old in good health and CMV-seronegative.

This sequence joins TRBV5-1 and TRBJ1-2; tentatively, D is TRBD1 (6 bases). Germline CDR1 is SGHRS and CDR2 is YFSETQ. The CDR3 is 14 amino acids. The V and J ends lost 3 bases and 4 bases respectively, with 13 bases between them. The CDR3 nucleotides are TGCGCCAGCAGCTCCCAAGGACAGAGCTATGGCTACACCTTC. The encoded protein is CASSSQGQSYGYTF. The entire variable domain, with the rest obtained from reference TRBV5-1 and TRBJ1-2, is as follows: KAGVTQTPRYLIKTRGQQVTLSCSPISGHRSVSWYQQTPGQGLQFLFEYFSETQRNKGNFPGRFSGRQFSNSRSEMNVSTLELGDSALYLCASSSQGQSYGYTFGSGTRLTVV.

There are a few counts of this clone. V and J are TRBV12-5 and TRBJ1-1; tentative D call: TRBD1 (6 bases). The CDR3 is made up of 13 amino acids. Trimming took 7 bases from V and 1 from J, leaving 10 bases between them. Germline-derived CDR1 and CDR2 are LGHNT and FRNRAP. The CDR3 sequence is CASAIGGNTEAFF. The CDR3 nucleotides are TGTGCTAGTGCCATAGGGGGGAACACTGAAGCTTTCTTT.

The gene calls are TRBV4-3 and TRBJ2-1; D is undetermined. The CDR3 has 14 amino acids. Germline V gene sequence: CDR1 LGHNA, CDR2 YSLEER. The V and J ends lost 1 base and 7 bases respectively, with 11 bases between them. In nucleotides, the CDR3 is TGCGCCAGCAGCCAAGGAGTAGTTTTAAATGAGCAGTTCTTC. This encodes CASSQGVVLNEQFF.

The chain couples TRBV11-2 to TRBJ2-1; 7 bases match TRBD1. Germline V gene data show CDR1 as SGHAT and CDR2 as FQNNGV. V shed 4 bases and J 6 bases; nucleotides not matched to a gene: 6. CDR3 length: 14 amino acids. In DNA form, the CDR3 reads TGTGCCAGCAGCTCCAGACAGGGTTTCAATGAGCAGTTCTTC. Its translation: CASSSRQGFNEQFF.

The CDR3 is CASRTGQPFTYEQYF. The CDR3 nucleotides are TGTGCCAGCAGAACGGGACAGCCATTTACCTACGAGCAGTACTTC. V is TRBV6-1 and J is TRBJ2-7; 7 nucleotides agree with TRBD1. With 6 bases clipped from V and 2 bases from J, the junction kept 10 bases outside the gene matches. The CDR3 sequence is 15 residues long. The germline V gene encodes CDR1 MNHNS and CDR2 SASEGT.

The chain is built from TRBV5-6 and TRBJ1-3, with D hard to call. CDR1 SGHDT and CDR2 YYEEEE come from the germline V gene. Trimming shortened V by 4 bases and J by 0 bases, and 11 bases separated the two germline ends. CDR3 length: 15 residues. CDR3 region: CASSHGPSSGNTIYF. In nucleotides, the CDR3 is TGTGCCAGCAGCCACGGCCCTAGCTCTGGAAACACCATATATTTT.

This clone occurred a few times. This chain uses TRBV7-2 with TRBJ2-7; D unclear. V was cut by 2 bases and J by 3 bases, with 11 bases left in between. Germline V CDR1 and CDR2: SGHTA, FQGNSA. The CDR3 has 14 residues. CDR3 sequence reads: CASSLSRSVYEQYF. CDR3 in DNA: TGTGCCAGCAGCTTATCACGTTCGGTCTACGAGCAGTACTTC.

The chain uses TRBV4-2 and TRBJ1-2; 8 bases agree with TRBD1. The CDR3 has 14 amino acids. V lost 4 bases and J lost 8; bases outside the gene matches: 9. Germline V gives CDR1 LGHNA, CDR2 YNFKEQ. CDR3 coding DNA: TGTGCCAGCAGCCCTAAACAGGGGGGAAGCGGCTACACCTTC. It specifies CASSPKQGGSGYTF.

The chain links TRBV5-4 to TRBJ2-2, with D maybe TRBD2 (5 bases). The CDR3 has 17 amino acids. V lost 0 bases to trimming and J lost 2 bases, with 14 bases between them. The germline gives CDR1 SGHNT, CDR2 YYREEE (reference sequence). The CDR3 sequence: CASSLGGGWTNTGELFF. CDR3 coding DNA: TGTGCCAGCAGCTTGGGGGGTGGTTGGACTAACACCGGGGAGCTGTTTTTT.

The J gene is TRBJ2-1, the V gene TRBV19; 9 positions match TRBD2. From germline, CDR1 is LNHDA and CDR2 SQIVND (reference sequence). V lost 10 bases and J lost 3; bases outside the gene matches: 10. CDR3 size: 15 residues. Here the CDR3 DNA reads TGTGCCACCGCGGGAGGGCCCTACCTCTACAATGAGCAGTTCTTC. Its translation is CATAGGPYLYNEQFF.

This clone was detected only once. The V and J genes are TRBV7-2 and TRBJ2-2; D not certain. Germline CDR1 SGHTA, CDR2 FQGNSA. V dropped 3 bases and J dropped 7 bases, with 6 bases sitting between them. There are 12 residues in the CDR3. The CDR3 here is CASSFPLGELFF. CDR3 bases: TGTGCCAGCAGCTTCCCCCTCGGGGAGCTGTTTTTT.

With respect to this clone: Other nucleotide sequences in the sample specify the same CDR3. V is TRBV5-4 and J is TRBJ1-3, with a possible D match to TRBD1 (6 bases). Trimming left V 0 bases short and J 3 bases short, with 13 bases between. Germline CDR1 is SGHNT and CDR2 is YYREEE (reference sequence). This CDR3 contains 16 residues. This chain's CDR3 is CASSLAGTQYGNTIYF. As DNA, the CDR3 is TGTGCCAGCAGCTTGGCTGGGACACAATATGGAAACACCATATATTTT.

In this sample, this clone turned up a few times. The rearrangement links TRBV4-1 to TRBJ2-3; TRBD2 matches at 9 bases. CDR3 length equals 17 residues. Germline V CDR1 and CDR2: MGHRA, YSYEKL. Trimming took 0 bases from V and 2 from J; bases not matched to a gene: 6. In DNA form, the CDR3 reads TGCGCCAGCAGCCAAGATAGGAGCGGGGGGCTCACAGATACGCAGTATTTT. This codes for CASSQDRSGGLTDTQYF.

The CDR3 DNA reads TGTGCCAGCAGTTCTTCCGGGACTGACGTCTACAATGAGCAGTTCTTC. Amino acid sequence: CASSSSGTDVYNEQFF. This chain links TRBV6-5 with TRBJ2-1, with a tentative D call TRBD2 (6 bases). The V gene's germline CDR1 is MNHEY and CDR2 SVGAGI. The length of the CDR3 is 16 residues. With 4 bases removed from V and 3 bases from J, the gap between germline ends came to 16 bases.

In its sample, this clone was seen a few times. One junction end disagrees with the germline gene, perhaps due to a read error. The CDR3 sequence: CASSLTTGNEAFF. The CDR3 region has the DNA TGTGCCAGCAGCCTAACCACAGGGAATGAAGCTTTCTTT. This rearrangement joins TRBV7-3 to TRBJ1-1, with D possibly being TRBD1 (6 bases). Germline lookup yields CDR1 SGHTA and CDR2 FQGTGA. There are 13 residues in the CDR3.

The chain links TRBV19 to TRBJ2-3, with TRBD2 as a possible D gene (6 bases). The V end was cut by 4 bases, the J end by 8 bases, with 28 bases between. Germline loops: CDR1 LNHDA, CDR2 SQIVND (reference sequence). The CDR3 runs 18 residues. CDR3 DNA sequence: TGTGCCAGTAGTAGAGGATCGGCTAGCGCCGGCTCGGGGGTTACGCAGTATTTT. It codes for CASSRGSASAGSGVTQYF. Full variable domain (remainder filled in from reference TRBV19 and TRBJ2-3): DGGITQSPKYLFRKEGQNVTLSCEQNLNHDAMYWYRQDPGQGLRLIYYSQIVNDFQKGDIAEGYSVSREKKESFPLTVTSAQKNPTAFYLCASSRGSASAGSGVTQYFGPGTRLTVL.

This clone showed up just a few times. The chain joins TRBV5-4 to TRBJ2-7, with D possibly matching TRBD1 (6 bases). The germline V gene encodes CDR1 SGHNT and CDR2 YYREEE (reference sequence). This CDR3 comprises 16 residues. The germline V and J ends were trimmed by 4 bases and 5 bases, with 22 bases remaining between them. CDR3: CASSLQQGPHADEQYF. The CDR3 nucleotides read TGTGCCAGCAGCCTACAACAGGGACCCCACGCCGACGAGCAGTACTTC.

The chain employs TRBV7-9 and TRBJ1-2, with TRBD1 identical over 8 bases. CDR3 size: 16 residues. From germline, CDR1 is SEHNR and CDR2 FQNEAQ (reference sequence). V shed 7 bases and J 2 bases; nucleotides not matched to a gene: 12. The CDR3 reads CASTPPGDRSNYGYTF. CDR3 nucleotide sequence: TGTGCCAGCACCCCCCCTGGGGACAGGTCAAACTATGGCTACACCTTC.

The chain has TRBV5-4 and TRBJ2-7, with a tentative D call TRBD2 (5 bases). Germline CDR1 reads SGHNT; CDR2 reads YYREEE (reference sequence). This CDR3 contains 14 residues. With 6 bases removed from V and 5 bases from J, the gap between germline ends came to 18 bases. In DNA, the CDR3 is TGTGCCAGCACCGACGGGATCCCATCTGACGAGCAGTACTTC. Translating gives CASTDGIPSDEQYF.

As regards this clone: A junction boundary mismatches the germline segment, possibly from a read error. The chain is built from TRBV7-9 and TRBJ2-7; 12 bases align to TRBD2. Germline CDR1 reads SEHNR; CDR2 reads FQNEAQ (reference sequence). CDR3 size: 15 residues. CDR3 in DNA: TGTTCCAGCAGCTCGACTAGCGGGAGTCTCAACGAGCAGTACTTC. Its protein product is CSSSSTSGSLNEQYF.

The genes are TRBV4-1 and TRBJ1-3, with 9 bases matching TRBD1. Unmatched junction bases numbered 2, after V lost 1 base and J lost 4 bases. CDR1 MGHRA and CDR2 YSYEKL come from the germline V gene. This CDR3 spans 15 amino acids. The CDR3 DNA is TGCGCCAGCAGCCAAGGGACAGGGGACGGAAACACCATATATTTT. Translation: CASSQGTGDGNTIYF.

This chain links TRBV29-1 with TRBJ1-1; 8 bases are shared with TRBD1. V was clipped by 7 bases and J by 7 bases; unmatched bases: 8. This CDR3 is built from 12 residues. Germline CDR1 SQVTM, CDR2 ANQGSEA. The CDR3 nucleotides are TGCAGCGCCGATGGACAGGGAAATGAAGCTTTCTTT. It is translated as CSADGQGNEAFF.

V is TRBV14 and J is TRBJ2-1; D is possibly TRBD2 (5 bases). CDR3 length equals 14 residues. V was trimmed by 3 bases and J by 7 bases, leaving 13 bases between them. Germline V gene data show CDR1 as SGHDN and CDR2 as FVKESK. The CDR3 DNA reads TGTGCCAGCAGCCAGCGGGTGGGCCGGAATGAGCAGTTCTTC. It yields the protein CASSQRVGRNEQFF. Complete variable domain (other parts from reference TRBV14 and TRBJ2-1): EAGVTQFPSHSVIEKGQTVTLRCDPISGHDNLYWYRRVMGKEIKFLLHFVKESKQDESGMPNNRFLAERTGGTYSTLKVQPAELEDSGVYFCASSQRVGRNEQFFGPGTRLTVL.

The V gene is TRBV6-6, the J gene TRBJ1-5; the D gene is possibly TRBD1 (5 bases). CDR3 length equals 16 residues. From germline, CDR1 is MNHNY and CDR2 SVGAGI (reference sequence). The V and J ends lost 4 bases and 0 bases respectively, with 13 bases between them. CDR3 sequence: CASSLLAGVSNQPQHF. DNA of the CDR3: TGTGCCAGCAGTTTATTAGCGGGGGTTAGCAATCAGCCCCAGCATTTT.

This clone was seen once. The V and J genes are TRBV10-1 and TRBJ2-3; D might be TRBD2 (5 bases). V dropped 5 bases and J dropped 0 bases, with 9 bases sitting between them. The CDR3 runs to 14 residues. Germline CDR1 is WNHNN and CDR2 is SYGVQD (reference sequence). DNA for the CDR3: TGCGCCAGCAGTACCAGCGGTAGCACAGATACGCAGTATTTT. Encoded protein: CASSTSGSTDTQYF.

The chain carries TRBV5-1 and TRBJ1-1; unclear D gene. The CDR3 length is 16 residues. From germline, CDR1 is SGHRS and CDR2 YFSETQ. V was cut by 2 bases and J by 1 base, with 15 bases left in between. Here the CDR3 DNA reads TGCGCCAGCAGCTTAAATACAGAGGGTGGGAACACTGAAGCTTTCTTT. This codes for CASSLNTEGGNTEAFF.

This CDR3 is CASSLVGVWRGGVDTQYF. CDR3 nucleotides: TGTGCCAGCAGCCTCGTGGGTGTGTGGCGGGGGGGCGTAGATACGCAGTATTTT. The chain has TRBV13 and TRBJ2-3; 9 bases map to TRBD2. This CDR3 comprises 18 residues. In germline, CDR1 is PRHDT, CDR2 FYEKMQ (reference sequence). The V and J ends lost 5 bases and 5 bases, in that order; junction bases with no gene match: 17.

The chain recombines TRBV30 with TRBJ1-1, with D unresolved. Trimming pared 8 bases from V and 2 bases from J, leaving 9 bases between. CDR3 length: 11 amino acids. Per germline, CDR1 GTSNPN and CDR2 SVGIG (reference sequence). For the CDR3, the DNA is TGTGCCACGGCGGGAAACACTGAAGCTTTCTTT. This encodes CATAGNTEAFF. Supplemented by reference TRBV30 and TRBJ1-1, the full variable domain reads SQTIHQWPATLVQPVGSPLSLECTVEGTSNPNLYWYRQAAGRGLQLLFYSVGIGQISSEVPQNLSASRPQDRQFILSSKKLLLSDSGFYLCATAGNTEAFFGQGTRLTVV.

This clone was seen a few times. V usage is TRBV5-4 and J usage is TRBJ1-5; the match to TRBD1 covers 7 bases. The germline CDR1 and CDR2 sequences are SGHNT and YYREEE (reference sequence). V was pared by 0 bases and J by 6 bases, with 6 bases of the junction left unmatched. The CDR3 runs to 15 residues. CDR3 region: CASSLDRGVGQPQHF. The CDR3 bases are TGTGCCAGCAGCTTGGACAGGGGTGTAGGTCAGCCCCAGCATTTT.

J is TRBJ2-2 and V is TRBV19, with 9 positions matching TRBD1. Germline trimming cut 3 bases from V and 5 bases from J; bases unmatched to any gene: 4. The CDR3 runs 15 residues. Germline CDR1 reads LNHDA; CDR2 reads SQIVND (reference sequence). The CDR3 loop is CASSIGQGITGELFF. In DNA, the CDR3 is TGTGCCAGTAGTATTGGACAGGGGATTACCGGGGAGCTGTTTTTT. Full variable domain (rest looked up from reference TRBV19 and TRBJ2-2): DGGITQSPKYLFRKEGQNVTLSCEQNLNHDAMYWYRQDPGQGLRLIYYSQIVNDFQKGDIAEGYSVSREKKESFPLTVTSAQKNPTAFYLCASSIGQGITGELFFGEGSRLTVL.

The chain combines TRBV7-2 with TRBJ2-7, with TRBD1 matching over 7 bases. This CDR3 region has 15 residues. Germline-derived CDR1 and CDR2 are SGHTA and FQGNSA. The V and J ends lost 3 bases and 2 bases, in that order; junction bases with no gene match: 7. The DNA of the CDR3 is TGTGCCAGCAGCTTCGAAGGGGGCATAACCTACGAGCAGTACTTC. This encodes CASSFEGGITYEQYF.

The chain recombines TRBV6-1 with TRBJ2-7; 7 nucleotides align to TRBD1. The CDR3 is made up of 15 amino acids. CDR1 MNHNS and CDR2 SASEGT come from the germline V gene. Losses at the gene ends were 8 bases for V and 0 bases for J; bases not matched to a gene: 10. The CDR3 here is CASGEGTASSYEQYF. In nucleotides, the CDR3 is TGTGCCAGCGGGGAAGGGACAGCAAGCTCCTACGAGCAGTACTTC.